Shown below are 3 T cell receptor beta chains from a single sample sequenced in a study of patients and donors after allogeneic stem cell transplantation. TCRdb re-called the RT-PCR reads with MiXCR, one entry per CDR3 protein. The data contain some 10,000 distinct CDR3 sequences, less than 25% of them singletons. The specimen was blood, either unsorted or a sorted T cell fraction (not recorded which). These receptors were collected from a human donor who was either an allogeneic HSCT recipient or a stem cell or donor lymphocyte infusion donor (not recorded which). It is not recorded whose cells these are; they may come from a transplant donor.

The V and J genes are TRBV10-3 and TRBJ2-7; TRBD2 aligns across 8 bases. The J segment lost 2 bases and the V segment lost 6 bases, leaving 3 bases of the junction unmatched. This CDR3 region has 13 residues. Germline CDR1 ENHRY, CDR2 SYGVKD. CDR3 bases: TGTGCCATCAGGAAGGGACTAGCCTACGAGCAGTACTTC. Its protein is CAIRKGLAYEQYF.

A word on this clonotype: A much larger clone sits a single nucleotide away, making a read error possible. The CDR3 nucleotides read TGCGCCAGCAGCTTGGGAGAGGGCGATGAGCAGTTCTTC. This sequence encodes CASSLGEGDEQFF. The V and J genes are TRBV5-1 and TRBJ2-1, with D possibly matching TRBD2 (5 bases). Germline V CDR1 and CDR2: SGHRS, YFSETQ. The CDR3 is 13 amino acids. The germline V and J ends were trimmed by 0 bases and 8 bases, with 9 bases remaining between them.

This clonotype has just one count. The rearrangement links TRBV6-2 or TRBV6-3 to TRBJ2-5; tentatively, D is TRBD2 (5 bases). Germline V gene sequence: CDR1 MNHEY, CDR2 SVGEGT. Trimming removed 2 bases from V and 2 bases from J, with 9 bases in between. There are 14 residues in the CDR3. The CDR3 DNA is TGTGCCAGCAGTTACAGGAGGTATCAAGAGACCCAGTACTTC. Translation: CASSYRRYQETQYF.